This TCR beta chain is from a study of shared clonotypes between healthy human individuals (dated by TCRdb to about 2020). About the study as a whole: Three men and two women, aged 18 to 49 years, made up the cohort. Libraries were prepared and TCR repertoires were sequenced by different laboratories using diverse techniques, in order to increase sequencing depth and limit assay-specific biases. The study deeply sequenced blood TCR repertoires of about 5 healthy adults to estimate repertoire size and the extent of clonotype sharing between individuals. Per donor, leukapheresis produced somewhere between about 0.94 and 9.5 billion PBMCs. For each donor, three plates each were used for CD4 naive and CD4 memory, two plates were used for CD8 naive, and one plate was used for CD8 memory.

CD8 naive samples were CD45RO-negative cells positively selected for CCR7, giving a CD45RA+CCR7+ population that excluded TemRA cells. Donors were healthy HIV-negative adults with no recently reported acute infections or vaccinations. Only Caucasian adults living in Nashville, Tennessee, USA were represented among the donors. Blood was collected by leukapheresis, and PBMCs were isolated by Ficoll-Histopaque density gradient centrifugation and then cryopreserved in liquid nitrogen vapor phase. Purity and quantity of every magnetically sorted T cell population were checked by analytical flow cytometry. From each sorted fraction, genomic DNA was isolated and quantified by UV absorbance on a Nanodrop 2000c. TCR CDR3 regions were amplified from genomic DNA by multiplex PCR using the deep immunoSEQ assay. Extracted genomic DNA from each cell subset was spread evenly across all wells of several immunoSEQ 96-well plates, with each plate serving as a replicate. For sorted subsets, each replicate PCR was loaded with around 200 ng genomic DNA, equivalent to 30,000 or so T cell genomes. Purified libraries were measured with a Qubit 3.0 fluorometer, size-checked on a Bioanalyzer 2100, and measured again with the KAPA Library Quantification kit. A separate single-read 150-cycle Illumina NextSeq 550 flow cell was used to sequence each immunoSEQ 96-well plate. Turning to the authors' computational methods: Because only junctional sequences without quality scores were contained in the immunoSEQ output, filtering matching that applied to full-length reads could not be performed. Sequences were annotated with PyIR, a Python wrapper for IgBLAST v1.9, using IMGT germline references to assign V/J genes and CDR3. Any read was removed if the V/J assignment was weak (E-value above 1e-6), the CDR3 was missing, or the read contained stop codons, out-of-frame junctions, or ambiguous translated residues. V3J clonotypes were defined by identical inferred V gene, J gene, and CDR3 amino acid sequence. To compute the percentage overlap between repertoires, the number of shared unique clonotypes was divided by the size of the smaller repertoire. Repertoire richness was assessed with RTK rarefaction, the Chao1 estimator, and Recon v2.1 estimates of unobserved clonotypes. Generation probabilities for all TCRbeta clonotypes obtained by the gDNA method from a handful of donors were computed using OLGA. TCRdb limited this immuneACCESS table to in-frame rearrangements with V and J called. A share of clones is missing; checked studies link under half to unresolved V genes, and the rest is unexplained. V and J calls and clone size are those listed in that table; D and trimming were worked out from the DNA. For this sample the table gives about 2,100,000 clones, of which about 93% were detected only once. 1.5% to 2% of the sample lies in the top ten.

To note about this clone: Its specific antigen is unknown. No quality values exist for individual bases; no much larger clone is one base distant.

The junction shows trimming of 1 base on V and 0 bases on J, and the gene matches do not reach 6 bases of it. Including the terminal cysteine and phenylalanine, the CDR3 comprises 17 residues. CDR3 DNA only is kept here, 51 bases in frame from base 1. In the germline V gene (reference sequence), CDR1 corresponds to SGHAT and CDR2 to FQDESV. General conclusions and limits of the study: Based on pairwise subsampling, the degree of clonotype sharing among donors was expected to be affected by sequencing depth. The genetic and exposure-history diversity represented was limited by the small number of donors. Larger estimated clonotype richness was generally found for naive subsets than for memory subsets. Clonotypes shared by all four sorted-subset donors showed higher generation probabilities than non-shared clonotypes. Incomplete sequencing was indicated by rarefaction of sorted-subset datasets, despite the large sequencing depth. Sampling was restricted to blood, and TCR repertoires in tissue are likely to differ from TCR repertoires in blood. When several donors were compared, the shared fraction of clonotypes was approximately 5% for naive CD4, about 4% for naive CD8, 2.3% for memory CD4, and less than 0.45% for memory CD8.

The source is a man between 18 and 29 years old in good health. Some clones in this sample may be carry-over from other donors' samples. The sample was naive CD8+ T cells from PBMCs. The sample's cell subset or site label, decoded: CD45RA+CCR7+. The V gene is TRBV11-1 and the J gene is TRBJ2-1, with TRBD2 matching 7 junction bases. The CDR3 is CASSLESWGGSYNEQFF. The DNA reads TGTGCCAGCAGCTTAGAGTCGTGGGGGGGCTCCTACAATGAGCAGTTCTTC.